The source of this T cell receptor beta chain is a study of metastatic and nonmetastatic thyroid tumors. At the level of the study: Across blood and tumor or nodule tissue, repertoires from malignant and benign thyroid patients were compared with one another.

In the study's own analysis: Clinicopathological groups of papillary thyroid cancer showed CDR3 differences that were used to build a distant-metastasis classifier. MiXCR was used by TCRdb to re-call the PCR reads. The V and J calls come from TCRdb's annotation, not from the publication. The sample comprises some 17,000 clones, 20% to 30% of which are singletons, and roughly 11% rests with the top ten. Study conclusions and caveats: Reported TCR beta diversity, measured in blood and tumor, was significantly higher for malignant thyroid tumors than for benign nodules.

This clone is medium-sized (0.01 to 0.1%) by share. Its antigen remains unknown. Thyroid surgery took place with no prior treatment in any patient. Germline V lookup: CDR1 SGHRS, CDR2 YFSETQ. The CDR3 length is 14 residues. The V and J ends lost 7 bases and 5 bases, in that order; junction bases with no gene match: 5. The receptor comes from a male donor with papillary thyroid cancer or a benign thyroid nodule (not recorded which). Some clones in this sample may be carry-over from other donors' samples. Material: blood. The V call is TRBV5-1, the J call TRBJ2-2; 10 positions match TRBD1. The CDR3 DNA reads as TGCGCCAGCGAGGGACAGGGGCCTACCGGGGAGCTGTTTTTT. Protein product: CASEGQGPTGELFF.